Included here is one T cell receptor (beta chain) sequence, with context. What it binds is not known. The same CDR3 can be traced to other DNA sequences in this sample. The sample is drawn from a study of T cell responses to AZD1222 COVID-19 vaccine. Study-level points and caveats: Vaccine-related CD4 TCRs covered spike, predominating at 160-218 and 743-854. Two AZD1222 administrations were followed by greater Spike-specific TCR breadth and depth. The donors showed a predominance of white British ancestry and of females, with possible underestimation of clonal diversity.

This CDR3 is 11 amino acids long. Trimming shortened V by 0 bases and J by 3 bases, and 1 base separated the two germline ends. CDR1 is SGHTS, CDR2 YDEGEE, per germline. Sequenced by immunoSEQ multiplex PCR; TCRdb stores in-frame clones only, minus some. The data contain about 150,000 clones, 90% of them seen just once; the ten biggest clones take up approximately 1.8%. The origin of this receptor is an adult in good health. This chain uses TRBV5-8 with TRBJ2-7; D is unresolved. Material: peripheral blood, obtained on day 0 of AZD1222 vaccination. CDR3 bases: TGTGCCAGCAGCTTGGGCTACGAGCAGTACTTC. As protein: CASSLGYEQYF.